One and the same sample provided the 22 T cell receptor beta chains below, sequenced in a study of cytomegalovirus exposure and HLA in healthy donors. A multiplex PCR was run with 60 Vbeta primers and 13 Jbeta primers. Generated by immunoSEQ multiplex PCR, the TCRdb table keeps only in-frame clones and is missing some. The sample shows nearly 110,000 clones, approximately 74% of them seen only once. Sequenced input: PBMCs. These receptors came from a woman in her thirties or forties in good health and CMV-seropositive.

This chain joins TRBV30 and TRBJ2-7; 8 positions agree with TRBD1. The CDR3 length is 13 residues. J gave up 2 bases and V 2 bases, and 2 bases lay outside the gene matches. CDR1 and CDR2 (germline): GTSNPN, SVGIG (reference sequence). This chain's CDR3 is CAWSKGQAYEQYF. DNA of the CDR3: TGTGCCTGGAGTAAGGGACAGGCCTACGAGCAGTACTTC.

The rearrangement uses TRBV5-1 and TRBJ2-7, with D tentatively TRBD1 (6 bases). In germline, CDR1 is SGHRS, CDR2 YFSETQ. V was pared by 5 bases and J by 0 bases, with 12 bases between. This CDR3 has 14 residues. The CDR3 reads CASRPEGGSYEQYF. The CDR3 DNA reads as TGCGCCAGCAGACCCGAAGGGGGCTCCTACGAGCAGTACTTC.

The rearrangement joins TRBV29-1 to TRBJ2-1; possible D gene TRBD2, 5 bases. Germline V gene data show CDR1 as SQVTM and CDR2 as ANQGSEA. CDR3 length equals 10 residues. The V gene lost 6 bases and the J gene lost 9 bases, with 9 bases spanning the gap. The CDR3 spells CSVLRGEQFF. CDR3 bases: TGCAGCGTCCTTCGGGGTGAGCAGTTCTTC.

This clone was counted once. This chain connects TRBV9 to TRBJ2-7, with TRBD2 matching 7 bases. J was trimmed by 6 bases and V by 4 bases; bases with no gene match: 7. This CDR3 is built from 13 residues. Germline V gene data show CDR1 as SGDLS and CDR2 as YYNGEE. CDR3 nucleotide sequence: TGTGCCAGCAGCCCTCCCTGGGGGGGCGAGCAGTACTTC. This gives the protein CASSPPWGGEQYF. Using reference TRBV9 and TRBJ2-7 for the parts outside the CDR3, the full variable domain is DSGVTQTPKHLITATGQRVTLRCSPRSGDLSVYWYQQSLDQGLQFLIQYYNGEERAKGNILERFSAQQFPDLHSELNLSSLELGDSALYFCASSPPWGGEQYFGPGTRLTVT.

This rearrangement joins TRBV6-6 to TRBJ2-1; possible D gene TRBD1, 5 bases. Germline CDR1 is MNHNY and CDR2 is SVGAGI (reference sequence). Trimming removed 4 bases from V and 7 bases from J, with 5 bases in between. This CDR3 is 11 amino acids long. The CDR3: CASSWTNEQFF. CDR3 coding DNA: TGTGCCAGCAGTTGGACAAATGAGCAGTTCTTC.

The genes are TRBV6-5 and TRBJ2-3; D remains unclear. Germline CDR1 is MNHEY and CDR2 is SVGAGI. V dropped 7 bases and J dropped 0 bases, with 14 bases sitting between them. This CDR3 is 15 amino acids long. CDR3 loop: CASKDDPGSTDTQYF. CDR3 bases: TGTGCCAGCAAAGACGACCCCGGGAGCACAGATACGCAGTATTTT.

The V and J genes are TRBV6-6 and TRBJ1-2, with unresolved D. CDR1 and CDR2 (germline): MNHNY, SVGAGI (reference sequence). This CDR3 contains 14 residues. Trimming took 5 bases from V and 7 from J, leaving 17 bases between them. CDR3 sequence (DNA): TGTGCCAGCAGTATACAGAGGGAGGTGGGTGGCTACACCTTC. Translation gives CASSIQREVGGYTF.

The chain recombines TRBV30 with TRBJ1-5; 7 bases map to TRBD1. This CDR3 has 14 amino acids. The germline V gene has CDR1 GTSNPN and CDR2 SVGIG (reference sequence). The junction had 6 bases not matched to a gene; V was cut back by 4 bases and J by 3 bases. DNA for the CDR3: TGTGCCTGGACACCGGGACAGCTCAATCAGCCCCAGCATTTT. Encoded protein: CAWTPGQLNQPQHF.

This chain links TRBV5-1 with TRBJ1-6, with a tentative D call TRBD1 (6 bases). This CDR3 comprises 16 residues. V shed 4 bases and J shed 7 bases, with 18 bases lying between them. Germline loops: CDR1 SGHRS, CDR2 YFSETQ. CDR3 protein: CASSQQPGVQNSPLHF. For the CDR3, the DNA is TGCGCCAGCAGCCAACAACCAGGGGTTCAAAATTCACCCCTCCACTTT.

The CDR3 is CASSLSGGGRGNTIYF. CDR3 DNA: TGTGCCAGCAGTTTATCGGGGGGGGGAAGAGGAAACACCATATATTTT. This sequence joins TRBV27 and TRBJ1-3; D possibly corresponds to TRBD1 (5 bases). Germline V CDR1 and CDR2: MNHEY, SMNVEV (reference sequence). The CDR3 loop spans 16 amino acids. V was shortened by 0 bases and J by 4 bases, with 13 bases between the two germline ends.

V is TRBV19 and J is TRBJ1-1; a weak D match, TRBD1 (6 bases). Trimming took 7 bases from V and 11 from J, leaving 17 bases between them. The CDR3 extends over 12 amino acids. From germline, CDR1 is LNHDA and CDR2 SQIVND (reference sequence). This CDR3 reads CASTEGLRGAFF. DNA of the CDR3: TGTGCCAGTACCGAAGGACTGAGGGGGGCTTTCTTT.

CDR3 coding DNA: TGTGCCAGCAGTGGGCAGGGAATTAATCAGCCCCAGCATTTT. Translating gives CASSGQGINQPQHF. The rearrangement uses TRBV2 and TRBJ1-5; tentative D call: TRBD1 (5 bases). The germline V and J ends were trimmed by 4 bases and 4 bases, with 11 bases remaining between them. The germline V gene encodes CDR1 SNHLY and CDR2 FYNNEI. The CDR3 is 14 amino acids.

In the case of this clone: This sample also contains other DNA sequences that code for the same CDR3. The gene calls are TRBV30 and TRBJ2-6, with a possible D match to TRBD1 (6 bases). V dropped 0 bases and J dropped 0 bases, with 12 bases sitting between them. The germline V gene encodes CDR1 GTSNPN and CDR2 SVGIG (reference sequence). The CDR3 sequence is 17 residues long. The CDR3 nucleotides are TGTGCCTGGAGTGTTACAGGGTCCCACTCTGGGGCCAACGTCCTGACTTTC. The encoded protein is CAWSVTGSHSGANVLTF.

The genes are TRBV4-1 and TRBJ1-3; D is undetermined. CDR1 is MGHRA and CDR2 is YSYEKL in the germline V gene. V was trimmed by 5 bases and J by 0 bases, leaving 8 bases between them. The CDR3 has 14 residues. The DNA for the CDR3 is TGCGCCAGCAGCGGTCGGGTCTCTGGAAACACCATATATTTT. Translated, it gives CASSGRVSGNTIYF.

This clone has only a few counts. The CDR3 reads CAWVKQGHSYEQYF. For the CDR3, the DNA is TGTGCCTGGGTGAAACAGGGGCACTCCTACGAGCAGTACTTC. The chain has TRBV30 and TRBJ2-7, with 7 bases fitting TRBD1. CDR1 and CDR2 from the germline V gene are GTSNPN and SVGIG (reference sequence). V lost 5 bases and J lost 0; bases outside the gene matches: 7. CDR3 length: 14 residues.

Of note for this clone: At the DNA level, this CDR3 is encoded by other sequences in the same sample as well. The chain couples TRBV7-2 to TRBJ1-2; weak D call: TRBD1 (6 bases). The CDR3 consists of 13 residues. Germline CDR1 and CDR2: SGHTA and FQGNSA. The ends were cut back, 5 bases at V and 1 base at J, with 8 bases in the middle. CDR3 region: CASSPDSNYGYTF. The CDR3 DNA is TGTGCCAGCAGCCCGGACAGTAACTATGGCTACACCTTC.

The chain joins TRBV6-5 to TRBJ1-2; a possible D gene is TRBD1 (6 bases). In germline, CDR1 is MNHEY, CDR2 SVGAGI. Trimming stripped 5 bases from V and 4 bases from J, with 14 bases between. The CDR3 is 14 residues long. The DNA for the CDR3 is TGTGCCAGCAGTCGCCCTGGGGGCGGCTATGGCTACACCTTC. It translates to CASSRPGGGYGYTF.

This clone was counted between two and nine times. The J gene is TRBJ1-2, the V gene TRBV30, with a weak D call TRBD1 (6 bases). The CDR3 loop spans 13 amino acids. Germline assignment: CDR1 GTSNPN and CDR2 SVGIG (reference sequence). V gave up 2 bases and J gave up 5 bases, with 12 bases separating them. The CDR3 DNA is TGTGCCTGGAGTCTCCGCACAGGGTATGGCTACACCTTC. It encodes CAWSLRTGYGYTF.

The J gene is TRBJ2-5, the V gene TRBV4-1; weak D call: TRBD1 (5 bases). Germline lookup yields CDR1 MGHRA and CDR2 YSYEKL. The CDR3 runs to 13 residues. Between the trimmed V and J ends, which lost 2 bases and 5 bases, there was a span of 9 bases. As DNA, the CDR3 is TGCGCCAGCAGCCAACCACAGGCGGAGACCCAGTACTTC. Its translation: CASSQPQAETQYF.

The J gene is TRBJ2-1, the V gene TRBV7-3, with 7 bases aligning to TRBD2. Trimming cost V 5 bases and J 5 bases; bases outside gene matches: 0. Germline assignment: CDR1 SGHTA and CDR2 FQGTGA. There are 12 residues in the CDR3. CDR3 sequence (DNA): TGTGCCAGCAGCCGGGGGGACAATGAGCAGTTCTTC. It encodes CASSRGDNEQFF.

The chain uses TRBV6-1 and TRBJ1-2; the D is unclear. V gave up 3 bases and J gave up 7 bases, with 15 bases separating them. This CDR3 region has 14 residues. In germline, CDR1 is MNHNS, CDR2 SASEGT. The CDR3 loop is CASSELGGWSGYTF. Here the CDR3 DNA reads TGTGCCAGCAGTGAGCTCGGAGGGTGGTCTGGCTACACCTTC.

The rearrangement joins TRBV2 to TRBJ2-1; TRBD2 is a possible D gene (6 bases). This CDR3 spans 15 amino acids. Trimming removed 6 bases at V and 0 bases at J, with 12 bases between. The germline CDR1 and CDR2 sequences are SNHLY and FYNNEI. Written as DNA, the CDR3 is TGTGCCAGCAGCTACAAGCGGGTCTCCTACAATGAGCAGTTCTTC. It translates to CASSYKRVSYNEQFF.